This entry lists 26 T cell receptor beta chains sequenced from one sample in a study of T-cell memory formation after mild COVID-19. Via MiXCR, TCRdb re-called the 5' RACE reads, giving one row per CDR3 protein. The sample records roughly 150,000 distinct CDR3 sequences, 11% to 15% being singletons. Sequencing was done on a sample of PBMCs or a T cell subset sorted from them (not recorded which). The receptors stem from an adult woman who had mild COVID-19 (a few samples of this study predate the infection). Cell type and time point are not known.

This clonotype turned up a few times. CDR3 protein: CASSLAGAAYEQYF. CDR3 DNA sequence: TGTGCCAGCAGCTTAGCGGGAGCGGCATACGAGCAGTACTTC. The chain has TRBV7-8 and TRBJ2-7; possibly TRBD2 for D (5 bases). This CDR3 has 14 amino acids. Trimming cost V 0 bases and J 4 bases, with 10 bases left between them. The germline V gene has CDR1 SGHVS and CDR2 FQNEAQ.

CDR3 sequence: CASSVAGILNTEAFF. CDR3 bases: TGTGCCAGCAGCGTAGCGGGGATTTTGAACACTGAAGCTTTCTTT. The rearrangement links TRBV9 to TRBJ1-1; D not resolved. The CDR3 sequence is 15 residues long. Germline CDR1 SGDLS, CDR2 YYNGEE. V was shortened by 0 bases and J by 0 bases, with 9 bases between the two germline ends.

This chain joins TRBV2 and TRBJ2-7, with D tentatively TRBD1 or TRBD2 (5 bases each). This CDR3 is 14 amino acids long. The V end was cut by 3 bases, the J end by 2 bases, with 11 bases between. Per germline, CDR1 SNHLY and CDR2 FYNNEI. CDR3 sequence (DNA): TGTGCCAGCAGTGAGAAACTAGGGGCCTACGAGCAGTACTTC. Translated: CASSEKLGAYEQYF.

The chain has TRBV6-2 or TRBV6-3 and TRBJ2-7; a possible D gene is TRBD2 (5 bases). V shed 4 bases and J shed 2 bases, with 12 bases lying between them. Germline V CDR1 and CDR2: MNHEY, SVGEGT. This CDR3 has 14 amino acids. CDR3: CASSFGGPTYEQYF. In nucleotides, the CDR3 is TGTGCCAGCAGTTTCGGCGGGCCCACCTACGAGCAGTACTTC.

This clonotype was picked up a small number of times. The chain joins TRBV4-3 to TRBJ2-7; D perhaps matches TRBD1 (5 bases). CDR1 is LGHNA and CDR2 is YSLEER in the germline V gene. This CDR3 contains 14 residues. V was trimmed by 1 base and J by 5 bases, leaving 12 bases between them. CDR3 protein: CASSQGFGAHEQYF. The DNA of the CDR3 is TGCGCCAGCAGCCAAGGGTTTGGGGCCCACGAGCAGTACTTC.

This clonotype was seen repeatedly, ten times or more. V gene TRBV7-6 combines with J gene TRBJ2-1, with 15 positions matching TRBD2. With V trimmed by 1 base and J by 7 bases, 2 bases remained unmatched. The CDR3 totals 16 residues. Looked up from germline, CDR1 is SGHVS and CDR2 is FNYEAQ. CDR3 nucleotide sequence: TGTGCCAGCAGCTTAGTCGGGACTAGCGGGGGGAATGAGCAGTTCTTC. It yields the protein CASSLVGTSGGNEQFF.

This clonotype showed up just a few times. The chain couples TRBV20-1 to TRBJ1-6, with a possible D match to TRBD1 (5 bases). The CDR3 loop spans 16 amino acids. V shed 0 bases and J shed 4 bases, with 13 bases lying between them. Germline lookup yields CDR1 DFQATT and CDR2 SNEGSKA (reference sequence). The CDR3 region is CSAREREGAYNSPLHF. CDR3 bases: TGCAGTGCTAGAGAAAGGGAAGGGGCTTATAATTCACCCCTCCACTTT.

The gene calls are TRBV6-1 and TRBJ2-6, with 7 positions matching TRBD2. The V gene's germline CDR1 is MNHNS and CDR2 SASEGT. The CDR3 consists of 15 residues. Unmatched junction bases numbered 8, after V lost 10 bases and J lost 2 bases. In DNA, the CDR3 is TGTGCCATCGACCGCGGGGGAGCTGGGGCCAACGTCCTGACTTTC. Its protein product is CAIDRGGAGANVLTF.

This clonotype was found a few times. J is TRBJ1-2 and V is TRBV14, with D possibly TRBD1 on 6 matching bases. The CDR3 spans 13 residues. Trimming stripped 3 bases from V and 7 bases from J, with 12 bases between. Germline V lookup: CDR1 SGHDN, CDR2 FVKESK. The CDR3 protein is CASSQYRVAGYTF. For the CDR3, the DNA is TGTGCCAGCAGCCAGTACAGGGTCGCTGGCTACACCTTC.

This clonotype has more than one count but fewer than ten. The chain uses TRBV30 and TRBJ2-1; D is possibly TRBD1 or TRBD2 (5 bases each). Germline V gene sequence: CDR1 GTSNPN, CDR2 SVGIG (reference sequence). Trimming took 5 bases from V and 8 from J, leaving 7 bases between them. CDR3 length: 10 amino acids. Here the CDR3 reads CAWGDDEQFF. The CDR3 bases are TGTGCCTGGGGGGACGATGAGCAGTTCTTC. The variable domain in full, with the rest retrieved from reference TRBV30 and TRBJ2-1, is SQTIHQWPATLVQPVGSPLSLECTVEGTSNPNLYWYRQAAGRGLQLLFYSVGIGQISSEVPQNLSASRPQDRQFILSSKKLLLSDSGFYLCAWGDDEQFFGPGTRLTVL.

This clonotype was counted many times. This sequence joins TRBV5-1 and TRBJ2-3; D might be TRBD2 (7 bases). CDR1 SGHRS and CDR2 YFSETQ come from the germline V gene. This CDR3 is 16 amino acids long. V gave up 7 bases and J gave up 5 bases, with 23 bases separating them. Here the CDR3 DNA reads TGCGCCAGCTTCACCAGATCGGGGGGCCCTATAGATACGCAGTATTTT. This translates into CASFTRSGGPIDTQYF.

The chain uses TRBV20-1 and TRBJ2-7, with unresolved D. The germline V gene has CDR1 DFQATT and CDR2 SNEGSKA (reference sequence). The CDR3 covers 18 residues. Trimming removed 6 bases at V and 0 bases at J, with 27 bases between. The CDR3, as DNA: TGCAGTGCGAACCACGCCCCCTACGGCGGAAAGGTCTCCTACGAGCAGTACTTC. Amino acids: CSANHAPYGGKVSYEQYF.

V and J are TRBV29-1 and TRBJ2-5; 9 bases align to TRBD1. This CDR3 spans 14 amino acids. The V and J ends lost 2 bases and 5 bases, in that order; junction bases with no gene match: 6. Germline lookup yields CDR1 SQVTM and CDR2 ANQGSEA. The CDR3 loop is CSVERRDREETQYF. DNA of the CDR3: TGCAGCGTTGAAAGGCGGGACAGGGAGGAGACCCAGTACTTC.

This clonotype was counted only a few times. The J gene is TRBJ1-2, the V gene TRBV27; D may be TRBD1 (5 bases). V shed 5 bases and J shed 8 bases, with 21 bases lying between them. Germline V gene data show CDR1 as MNHEY and CDR2 as SMNVEV (reference sequence). The CDR3 extends over 15 amino acids. The CDR3 nucleotides read TGTGCCAGCAGTCCGACGGCGGGGGGAAGGAACGGCTACACCTTC. It translates to CASSPTAGGRNGYTF.

This clonotype was detected only a few times. The J gene is TRBJ2-6, the V gene TRBV25-1; weak D call: TRBD2 (6 bases). Trimming stripped 3 bases from V and 2 bases from J, with 8 bases between. CDR1 and CDR2 from the germline V gene are MGHDK and SYGVNS. This CDR3 comprises 15 residues. CDR3 in DNA: TGTGCCAGCAGTGAGAGACTAGCTGGGGCCAACGTCCTGACTTTC. Protein: CASSERLAGANVLTF.

This clonotype has only a few counts. A read error may produce the germline difference seen at one junction end. The CDR3 nucleotides are TGTGCCAGCAGCCTAACGGGGGGTCGAGAGACCCAGTACTTC. It specifies CASSLTGGRETQYF. The V gene is TRBV7-3, the J gene TRBJ2-5, with 7 bases lining up with TRBD2. Germline V lookup: CDR1 SGHTA, CDR2 FQGTGA. The CDR3 is made up of 14 amino acids.

The chain uses TRBV6-1 and TRBJ1-2; D gene uncertain. The CDR3 sequence is 13 residues long. Germline CDR1 MNHNS, CDR2 SASEGT. Trimming shortened V by 4 bases and J by 4 bases, and 10 bases separated the two germline ends. The CDR3 DNA reads TGTGCCAGCAGTGGTTGGATGGGCTATGGCTACACCTTC. It yields the protein CASSGWMGYGYTF.

This clonotype turned up a few times. This chain joins TRBV4-3 and TRBJ2-1, with 13 bases fitting TRBD2. The junction had 9 bases not matched to a gene; V was cut back by 3 bases and J by 10 bases. The CDR3 sequence is 16 residues long. Germline assignment: CDR1 LGHNA and CDR2 YSLEER. CDR3 DNA sequence: TGCGCCAGCAGCCAGCAACTAGCGGGAGGGCCAAAGGAGCAGTTCTTC. Its protein is CASSQQLAGGPKEQFF.

This clonotype turned up a few times. The V and J genes are TRBV7-9 and TRBJ2-1; D not certain. The germline V gene has CDR1 SEHNR and CDR2 FQNEAQ (reference sequence). CDR3 length: 13 residues. V gave up 3 bases and J gave up 5 bases, with 8 bases separating them. As DNA, the CDR3 is TGTGCCAGCAGCTTGGGATTTAACAATGAGCAGTTCTTC. Its translation is CASSLGFNNEQFF.

This clonotype was seen only a few times. The rearrangement joins TRBV4-3 to TRBJ1-6; D remains ambiguous. The CDR3 contains 18 residues. With 0 bases removed from V and 0 bases from J, the gap between germline ends came to 12 bases. In germline, CDR1 is LGHNA, CDR2 YSLEER. Here the CDR3 reads CASSQDKKSPSYNSPLHF. DNA of the CDR3: TGCGCCAGCAGCCAAGATAAGAAGTCTCCCTCCTATAATTCACCCCTCCACTTT.

This clonotype appeared a few times. V and J are TRBV6-2 or TRBV6-3 and TRBJ2-5; D not certain. Germline CDR1 and CDR2: MNHEY and SVGEGT. This CDR3 contains 15 residues. With 0 bases removed from V and 5 bases from J, the gap between germline ends came to 13 bases. The CDR3 is CASSYSSWAWETQYF. The CDR3 DNA reads as TGTGCCAGCAGTTACTCTTCGTGGGCGTGGGAGACCCAGTACTTC.

The CDR3 reads CASSRTVGTGGKNEQFF. The CDR3 DNA sequence: TGCGCCAGCAGCCGGACGGTCGGGACAGGGGGCAAGAATGAGCAGTTCTTC. The rearrangement links TRBV4-1 to TRBJ2-1; 12 bases agree with TRBD1. The germline gives CDR1 MGHRA, CDR2 YSYEKL. The CDR3 is 17 residues long. V shed 4 bases, J shed 7 bases, and the junction held 11 bases outside the gene matches.

The chain uses TRBV19 and TRBJ1-2; perhaps TRBD1 as D (6 bases). Trimming took off 8 bases at V and 4 bases at J, with 14 bases between the two ends. This CDR3 is built from 13 residues. Germline V lookup: CDR1 LNHDA, CDR2 SQIVND (reference sequence). Here the CDR3 reads CASAGQGPYGYTF. CDR3 DNA sequence: TGTGCCAGTGCGGGACAAGGCCCCTATGGCTACACCTTC.

V gene TRBV9 combines with J gene TRBJ2-5, with TRBD1 as a possible D gene (5 bases). Trimming left V 0 bases short and J 3 bases short, with 9 bases between. The CDR3 length is 14 residues. CDR1 and CDR2 from the germline V gene are SGDLS and YYNGEE. The CDR3 spells CASSVEGREETQYF. The CDR3 DNA reads as TGTGCCAGCAGCGTAGAGGGCAGGGAAGAGACCCAGTACTTC.

V gene TRBV7-9 combines with J gene TRBJ2-1; 8 positions match TRBD2. The CDR3 is 15 residues long. Trimming removed 1 base from V and 8 bases from J; junction bases left unmatched: 7. The germline V gene encodes CDR1 SEHNR and CDR2 FQNEAQ (reference sequence). The CDR3 sequence is CASSLGPAGVYEQFF. The CDR3 DNA follows: TGTGCCAGCAGCTTAGGTCCAGCGGGAGTGTATGAGCAGTTCTTC.

The chain joins TRBV27 to TRBJ2-7, with TRBD1 matching 8 bases. The V gene end was trimmed by 4 bases and the J gene end by 4 bases; junction bases not matched to a gene: 6. This CDR3 comprises 14 residues. Germline V gives CDR1 MNHEY, CDR2 SMNVEV (reference sequence). The CDR3 sequence is CASSSRGRGYEQYF. CDR3 sequence (DNA): TGTGCCAGCAGTTCCAGGGGGCGAGGGTACGAGCAGTACTTC.